Included here is one T cell receptor beta chain sequence, with context. Profiling relied on immunoSEQ multiplex PCR, and the TCRdb table lists in-frame clones only, not all of them. The sample includes 30,000 to 40,000 clones, roughly 91% of them seen just once. This sample is drawn from a study of blood T cell repertoires in COVID-19. Trimming cost V 6 bases and J 3 bases, with 12 bases left between them. Germline CDR1 and CDR2: SNHLY and FYNNEI. CDR3 length equals 13 residues. The V gene is TRBV2, the J gene TRBJ2-7, with a weak D call TRBD1 (5 bases). Material: peripheral blood. The origin of this receptor is a man aged 55 to 70 with active COVID-19. The DNA for the CDR3 is TGTGCCAGCAGAGAGGACACAAGCTACGAGCAGTACTTC. Its translation: CASREDTSYEQYF.